This T cell receptor (beta chain) was identified during a study of response to subunit inactivated influenza vaccine. This clonotype was picked up a small number of times. TCRdb independently ran MiXCR on the RT-PCR reads; one entry per CDR3 protein. The sample carries 490,000 or so distinct CDR3 sequences, approximately 7.6% recorded once. The V gene lost 6 bases and the J gene lost 1 base, with 15 bases spanning the gap. Germline V CDR1 and CDR2: DFQATT, SNEGSKA (reference sequence). CDR3 length: 15 amino acids. This clonotype originated in a man aged 45-69 years who received an inactivated influenza vaccine. The chain has TRBV20-1 and TRBJ2-2, with D maybe TRBD2 (5 bases). The material sequenced was PBMCs from blood, taken around 25 months after vaccination. The CDR3 DNA sequence: TGCAGTGCCCCCCCGTTAGAGGGGAACACCGGGGAGCTGTTTTTT. This sequence encodes CSAPPLEGNTGELFF.